These T cell receptor beta chains were read from a single sample in a study of blood T cell repertoires in COVID-19. Data came from immunoSEQ multiplex PCR; TCRdb stores just in-frame clones and leaves some out. Seen here are roughly 250,000 clones, about nine tenths observed once, and the top ten hold approximately 12%. The material sequenced was peripheral blood. The origin of the receptors is a woman aged 25 to 45 with COVID-19, enrolled during active disease. CDR3s include the opening cysteine and the closing phenylalanine or tryptophan. The order of the fields is CDR3 protein, CDR3 DNA, clone size, V gene, D gene, J gene. The D gene is left open where the match is weak. Clone sizes are given selectively: once, few, many, or a class where the clone is expanded.

CASSPGQGGETQYF TGTGCCAGCAGCCCTGGACAGGGCGGGGAGACCCAGTACTTC NA TRBV7-9 TRBD1 TRBJ2-5
CASSGFRSMTSGSTDTQYF TGTGCCAGCAGCGGATTCCGTTCAATGACTAGCGGAAGCACAGATACGCAGTATTTT NA TRBV9 TRBD2 TRBJ2-3
CASSPTGREQYF TGTGCCAGCAGTCCAACAGGACGCGAGCAGTACTTC NA TRBV12-3/TRBV12-4 NA TRBJ2-7
CASMAGHRGTEAFF TGTGCCAGCATGGCGGGGCACAGGGGAACTGAAGCTTTCTTT once TRBV9 TRBD1 TRBJ1-1
CASSNEGGGDTQYF TGTGCCAGTAGTAACGAGGGAGGCGGAGATACGCAGTATTTT NA TRBV19 NA TRBJ2-3
CASTPRDKNYEQYF TGTGCCAGTACCCCCCGCGACAAGAACTACGAGCAGTACTTC NA TRBV19 NA TRBJ2-7
CASSAYGVTNEQYF TGTGCCAGCAGCGCTTACGGGGTCACGAACGAGCAGTACTTC once TRBV11-2 NA TRBJ2-7
CASVGADLNQPQHF TGTGCCAGCGTTGGGGCAGACCTCAATCAGCCCCAGCATTTT NA TRBV6-5 NA TRBJ1-5
CATSRDQGDTQYF TGTGCCACCAGCAGAGATCAGGGAGATACGCAGTATTTT NA TRBV15 NA TRBJ2-3
CASSPGGLNEKLFF TGTGCCAGCTCACCGGGAGGGCTTAATGAAAAACTGTTTTTT few TRBV18 NA TRBJ1-4
CASSLDQSSYEQYF TGCGCCAGCAGCTTGGACCAGTCCTCCTACGAGCAGTACTTC NA TRBV5-1 NA TRBJ2-7
CASSHFAYEQYF TGTGCCAGCAGTCACTTCGCCTACGAGCAGTACTTC few TRBV3-1/TRBV3-2 NA TRBJ2-7
CATGTEWSPPQHF TGTGCCACCGGGACAGAGTGGTCGCCGCCCCAGCATTTT NA TRBV15 TRBD1 TRBJ1-5
CASTSLGHSNQPQHF TGTGCCAGTACCTCCCTAGGACATAGCAATCAGCCCCAGCATTTT once TRBV19 NA TRBJ1-5
CASSLVGSSYEQYF TGTGCCAGCAGCTTAGTTGGGAGCTCCTACGAGCAGTACTTC NA TRBV11-2 NA TRBJ2-7
CASSLGIEQYF TGTGCCAGCAGTTTAGGTATCGAGCAGTACTTC NA TRBV12-3/TRBV12-4 NA TRBJ2-7
CASRDRDRGVIAEAFF TGTGCCAGCAGGGACCGGGACAGGGGAGTTATCGCTGAAGCTTTCTTT NA TRBV5-8 TRBD1 TRBJ1-1
CASSAQQEMNTEAFF TGTGCCAGCAGCGCCCAACAGGAGATGAACACTGAAGCTTTCTTT NA TRBV9 NA TRBJ1-1